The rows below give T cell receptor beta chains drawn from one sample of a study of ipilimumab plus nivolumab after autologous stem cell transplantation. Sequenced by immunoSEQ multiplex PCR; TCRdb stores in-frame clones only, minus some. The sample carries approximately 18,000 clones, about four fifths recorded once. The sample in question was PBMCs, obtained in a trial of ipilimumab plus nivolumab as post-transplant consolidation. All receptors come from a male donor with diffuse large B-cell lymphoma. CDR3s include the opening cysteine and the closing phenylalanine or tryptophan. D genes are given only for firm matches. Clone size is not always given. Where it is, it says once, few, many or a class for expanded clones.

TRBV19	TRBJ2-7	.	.	CASSIQAGPTYEQYF	TGTGCCAGTAGTATACAAGCGGGCCCCACCTACGAGCAGTACTTC
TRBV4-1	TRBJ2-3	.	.	CASSQVVQGDTDTQYF	TGCGCCAGCAGCCAAGTCGTCCAAGGAGACACAGATACGCAGTATTTT
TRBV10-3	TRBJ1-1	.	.	CAISLLGGDGTEAFF	TGTGCCATCAGTCTCCTCGGGGGGGATGGCACTGAAGCTTTCTTT
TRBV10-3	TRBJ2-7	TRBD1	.	CAISPTGEAYEQYF	TGTGCCATCAGCCCGACAGGGGAGGCCTACGAGCAGTACTTC
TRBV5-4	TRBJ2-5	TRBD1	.	CASSWNDRVSETQYF	TGTGCCAGCAGCTGGAACGACAGGGTTAGTGAGACCCAGTACTTC
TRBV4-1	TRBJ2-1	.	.	CASSQDQFGPGEQFF	TGCGCCAGCAGCCAAGATCAATTCGGCCCGGGAGAGCAGTTCTTC
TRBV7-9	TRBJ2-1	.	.	CASSLSRGHNEQFF	TGTGCCAGCAGCTTAAGTAGAGGGCACAATGAGCAGTTCTTC
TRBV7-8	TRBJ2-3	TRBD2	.	CASSAEGRADTQYF	TGTGCCAGCAGCGCCGAGGGGAGGGCAGATACGCAGTATTTT
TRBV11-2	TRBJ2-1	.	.	CASSLDRVLVFF	TGTGCCAGCAGCTTAGATCGTGTTTTGGTGTTCTTC
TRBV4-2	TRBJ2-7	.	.	CASSQDRYEQYF	TGTGCCAGCAGCCAAGACAGGTACGAGCAGTACTTC
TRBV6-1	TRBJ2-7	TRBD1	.	CASSQPGTGDDEQYF	TGTGCCAGCAGCCAACCCGGGACAGGGGATGACGAGCAGTACTTC
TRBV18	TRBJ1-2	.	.	CASSRSGERGGYTF	TGTGCCAGCTCCCGTTCAGGGGAACGGGGTGGCTACACCTTC
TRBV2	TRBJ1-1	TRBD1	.	CASRDRADTEAFF	TGTGCCAGCAGGGACAGGGCGGATACTGAAGCTTTCTTT
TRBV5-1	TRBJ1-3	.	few	CASSFGGVTGNTIYF	TGCGCCAGCAGCTTCGGGGGGGTAACTGGAAACACCATATATTTT
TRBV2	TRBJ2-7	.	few	CASNSRGNVYEQYF	TGTGCCAGCAACTCTCGAGGGAACGTCTACGAGCAGTACTTC
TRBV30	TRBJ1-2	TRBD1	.	CAWGSGTGNYGYTF	TGTGCCTGGGGGTCCGGGACAGGGAACTATGGCTACACCTTC
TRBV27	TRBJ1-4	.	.	CASSFRAGTATNEKLFF	TGTGCCAGCAGTTTCCGGGCAGGGACTGCAACTAATGAAAAACTGTTTTTT
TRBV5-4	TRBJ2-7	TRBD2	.	CASSPGLYYEQYF	TGTGCCAGCAGCCCGGGACTATACTACGAGCAGTACTTC
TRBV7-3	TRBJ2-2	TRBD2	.	CASSPSSGGAPGELFF	TGTGCCAGCAGCCCGTCTAGCGGGGGGGCCCCCGGGGAGCTGTTTTTT
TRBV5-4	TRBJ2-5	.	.	CASSLGLGRETQYF	TGTGCCAGCAGCCTCGGACTCGGCCGGGAGACCCAGTACTTC
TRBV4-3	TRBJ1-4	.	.	CASSQLGWTAEKLFF	TGCGCCAGCAGCCAACTAGGCTGGACCGCTGAAAAACTGTTTTTT
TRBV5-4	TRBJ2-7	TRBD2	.	CASSQRLAGGLKQYF	TGTGCCAGCAGCCAACGACTAGCGGGGGGTCTGAAGCAGTACTTC
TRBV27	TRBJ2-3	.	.	CASSNGRPTDTQYF	TGTGCCAGCTCCAACGGAAGACCAACAGATACGCAGTATTTT
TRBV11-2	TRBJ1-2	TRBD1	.	CASSLAGTGLGYTF	TGTGCCAGCAGCTTAGCCGGGACAGGGTTAGGCTACACCTTC
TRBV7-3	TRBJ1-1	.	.	CASSRGQGLGTEAFF	TGTGCCAGCAGCCGAGGGCAGGGGTTGGGCACTGAAGCTTTCTTT
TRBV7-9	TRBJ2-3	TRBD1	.	CASSIRDRADTQYF	TGTGCCAGCAGCATACGGGACAGGGCAGATACGCAGTATTTT
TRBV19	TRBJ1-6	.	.	CASSILGESPLHF	TGTGCCAGTAGTATATTAGGGGAATCACCCCTCCACTTT
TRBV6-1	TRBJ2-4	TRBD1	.	CASSELAGGRNIQYF	TGTGCCAGCAGTGAACTGGCAGGGGGACGAAACATTCAGTACTTC